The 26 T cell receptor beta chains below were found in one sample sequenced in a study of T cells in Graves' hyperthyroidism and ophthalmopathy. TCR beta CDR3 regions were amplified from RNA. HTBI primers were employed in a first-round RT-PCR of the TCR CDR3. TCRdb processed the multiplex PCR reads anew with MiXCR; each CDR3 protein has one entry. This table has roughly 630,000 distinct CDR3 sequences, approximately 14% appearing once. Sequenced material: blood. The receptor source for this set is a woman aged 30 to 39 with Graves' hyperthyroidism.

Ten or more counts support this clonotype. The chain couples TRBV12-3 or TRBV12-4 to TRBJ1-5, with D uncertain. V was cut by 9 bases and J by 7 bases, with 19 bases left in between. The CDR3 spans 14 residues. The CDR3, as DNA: TGTGCCAGTGGTGAGGCGGGGTTGGGACAGCCCCAGCATTTT. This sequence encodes CASGEAGLGQPQHF.

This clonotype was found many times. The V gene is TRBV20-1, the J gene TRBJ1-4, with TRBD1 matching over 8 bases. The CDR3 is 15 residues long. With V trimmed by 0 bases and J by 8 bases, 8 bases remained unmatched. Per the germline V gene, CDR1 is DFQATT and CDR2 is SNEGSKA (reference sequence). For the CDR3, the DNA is TGCAGTGCTAGAGAGCCGGACAGGGTACGGGAAAAACTGTTTTTT. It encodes CSAREPDRVREKLFF.

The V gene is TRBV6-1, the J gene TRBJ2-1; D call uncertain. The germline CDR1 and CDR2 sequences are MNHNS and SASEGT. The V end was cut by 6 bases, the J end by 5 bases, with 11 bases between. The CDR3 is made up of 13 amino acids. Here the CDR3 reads CASRIDPDNEQFF. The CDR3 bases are TGTGCCAGCAGGATAGACCCCGACAATGAGCAGTTCTTC.

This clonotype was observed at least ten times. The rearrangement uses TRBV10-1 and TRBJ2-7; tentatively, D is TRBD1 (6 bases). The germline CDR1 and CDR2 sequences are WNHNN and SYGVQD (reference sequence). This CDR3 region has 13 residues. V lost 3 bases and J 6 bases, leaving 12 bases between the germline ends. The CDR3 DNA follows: TGCGCCAGCAGTGATTACAGGGATGGCGAGCAGTACTTC. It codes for CASSDYRDGEQYF.

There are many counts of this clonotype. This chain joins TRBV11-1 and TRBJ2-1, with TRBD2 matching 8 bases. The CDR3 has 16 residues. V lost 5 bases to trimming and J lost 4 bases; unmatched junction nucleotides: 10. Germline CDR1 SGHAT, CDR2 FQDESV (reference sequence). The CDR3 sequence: CASSLAGTRGYNEQFF. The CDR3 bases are TGTGCCAGCAGCCTCGCCGGGACTAGAGGGTACAATGAGCAGTTCTTC.

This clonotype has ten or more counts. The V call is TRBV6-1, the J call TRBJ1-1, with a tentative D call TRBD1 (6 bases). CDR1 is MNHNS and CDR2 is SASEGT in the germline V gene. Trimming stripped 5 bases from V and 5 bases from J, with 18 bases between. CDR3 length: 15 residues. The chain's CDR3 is CASSTRQAGRTEAFF. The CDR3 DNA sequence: TGTGCCAGCAGTACGCGACAGGCGGGAAGGACTGAAGCTTTCTTT.

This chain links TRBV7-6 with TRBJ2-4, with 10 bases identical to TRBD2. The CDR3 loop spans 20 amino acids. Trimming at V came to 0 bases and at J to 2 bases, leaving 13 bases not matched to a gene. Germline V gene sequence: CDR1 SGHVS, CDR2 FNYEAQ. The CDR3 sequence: CASSLARSSGRARTKNIQYF. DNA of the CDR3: TGTGCCAGCAGCTTAGCGCGGTCAAGCGGGAGGGCCCGAACCAAAAACATTCAGTACTTC.

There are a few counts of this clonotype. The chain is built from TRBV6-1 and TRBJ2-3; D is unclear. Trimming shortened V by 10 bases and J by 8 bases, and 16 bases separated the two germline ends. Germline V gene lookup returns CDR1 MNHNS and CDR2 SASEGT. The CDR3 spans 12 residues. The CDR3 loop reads CAINPPFGTQYF. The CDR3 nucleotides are TGTGCCATCAACCCCCCGTTCGGTACGCAGTATTTT.

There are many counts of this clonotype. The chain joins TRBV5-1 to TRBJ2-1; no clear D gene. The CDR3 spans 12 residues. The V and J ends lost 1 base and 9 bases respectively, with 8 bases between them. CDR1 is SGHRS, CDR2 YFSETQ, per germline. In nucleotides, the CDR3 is TGCGCCAGCAGCTTGAAAACCGCTGAGCAGTTCTTC. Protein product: CASSLKTAEQFF.

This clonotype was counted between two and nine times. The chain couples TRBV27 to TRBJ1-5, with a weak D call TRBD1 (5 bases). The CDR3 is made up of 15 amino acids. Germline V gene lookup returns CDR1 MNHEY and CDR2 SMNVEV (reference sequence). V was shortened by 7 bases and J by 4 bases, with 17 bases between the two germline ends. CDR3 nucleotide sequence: TGTGCCAGCAAACATATCGGTGGGGGGAATCAGCCCCAGCATTTT. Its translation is CASKHIGGGNQPQHF.

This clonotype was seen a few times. This CDR3 reads CASSESLGPTGEQYF. CDR3 bases: TGCGCCAGCAGTGAGTCCTTGGGACCGACCGGCGAGCAGTACTTC. The V and J genes are TRBV10-1 and TRBJ2-7; tentatively, D is TRBD1 or TRBD2 (5 bases each). The CDR3 loop spans 15 amino acids. Germline-derived CDR1 and CDR2 are WNHNN and SYGVQD (reference sequence). Trimming stripped 0 bases from V and 6 bases from J, with 15 bases between.

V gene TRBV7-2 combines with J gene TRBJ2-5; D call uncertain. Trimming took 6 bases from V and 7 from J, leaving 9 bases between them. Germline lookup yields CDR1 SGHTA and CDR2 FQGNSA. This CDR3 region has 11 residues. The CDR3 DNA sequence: TGTGCCAGCAGTACCGTTAGGACCCAGTACTTC. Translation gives CASSTVRTQYF.

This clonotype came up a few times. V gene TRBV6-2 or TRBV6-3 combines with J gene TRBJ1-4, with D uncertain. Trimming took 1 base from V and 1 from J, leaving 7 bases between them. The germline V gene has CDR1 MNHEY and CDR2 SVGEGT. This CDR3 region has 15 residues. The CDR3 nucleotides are TGTGCCAGCAGTTACTTAGGTCGAACTAATGAAAAACTGTTTTTT. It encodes CASSYLGRTNEKLFF.

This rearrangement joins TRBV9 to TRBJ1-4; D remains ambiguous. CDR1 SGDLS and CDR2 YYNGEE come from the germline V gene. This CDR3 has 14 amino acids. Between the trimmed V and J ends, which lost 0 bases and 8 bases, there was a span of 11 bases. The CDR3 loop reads CASSVDVGGEKLFF. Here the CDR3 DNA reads TGTGCCAGCAGCGTAGATGTAGGCGGGGAAAAACTGTTTTTT.

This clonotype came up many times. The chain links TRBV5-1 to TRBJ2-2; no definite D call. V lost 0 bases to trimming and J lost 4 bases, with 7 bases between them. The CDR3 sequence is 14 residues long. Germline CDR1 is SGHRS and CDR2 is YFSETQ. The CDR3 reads CASSLGHPTGELFF. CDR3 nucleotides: TGCGCCAGCAGCTTGGGACATCCCACCGGGGAGCTGTTTTTT.

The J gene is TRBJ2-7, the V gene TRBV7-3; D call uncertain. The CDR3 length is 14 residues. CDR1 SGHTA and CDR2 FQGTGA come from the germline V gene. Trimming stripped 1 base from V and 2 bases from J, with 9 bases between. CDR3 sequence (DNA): TGTGCCAGCAGCTTAATTGGCGTTGCCTACGAGCAGTACTTC. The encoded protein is CASSLIGVAYEQYF.

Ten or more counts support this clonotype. DNA of the CDR3: TGTGCCTGGTCGACAGATACAACTAATGAAAAACTGTTTTTT. It specifies CAWSTDTTNEKLFF. The chain has TRBV30 and TRBJ1-4, with a tentative D call TRBD1 (5 bases). The germline V gene has CDR1 GTSNPN and CDR2 SVGIG (reference sequence). The ends were cut back, 5 bases at V and 0 bases at J, with 10 bases in the middle. The CDR3 has 14 amino acids.

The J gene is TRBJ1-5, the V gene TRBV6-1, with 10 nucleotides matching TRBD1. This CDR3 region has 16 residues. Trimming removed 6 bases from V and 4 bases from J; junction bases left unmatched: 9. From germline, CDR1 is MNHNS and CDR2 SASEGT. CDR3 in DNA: TGTGCCAGCAGAGGGACAGGGGACGCTAAAAATCAGCCCCAGCATTTT. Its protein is CASRGTGDAKNQPQHF.

CDR3 in DNA: TGTGCCAGTAAGGCCCCGACTAGCGAGAATGAACTAACAGATACGCAGTATTTT. Its translation: CASKAPTSENELTDTQYF. The chain has TRBV19 and TRBJ2-3, with 8 bases aligning to TRBD2. Germline CDR1 reads LNHDA; CDR2 reads SQIVND (reference sequence). With V trimmed by 7 bases and J by 3 bases, 18 bases remained unmatched. The CDR3 covers 18 residues.

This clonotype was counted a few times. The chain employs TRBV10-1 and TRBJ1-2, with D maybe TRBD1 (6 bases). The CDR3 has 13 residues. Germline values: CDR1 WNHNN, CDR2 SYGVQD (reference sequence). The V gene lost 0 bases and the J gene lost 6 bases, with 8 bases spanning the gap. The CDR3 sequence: CASSESGADGYTF. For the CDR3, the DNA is TGCGCCAGCAGTGAGTCGGGGGCGGATGGCTACACCTTC.

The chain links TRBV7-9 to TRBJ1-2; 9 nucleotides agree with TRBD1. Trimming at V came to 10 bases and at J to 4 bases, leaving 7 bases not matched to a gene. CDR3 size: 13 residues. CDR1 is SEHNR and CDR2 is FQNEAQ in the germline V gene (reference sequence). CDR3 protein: CAIAKQGAYGYTF. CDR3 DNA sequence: TGTGCCATCGCGAAACAGGGGGCCTATGGCTACACCTTC.

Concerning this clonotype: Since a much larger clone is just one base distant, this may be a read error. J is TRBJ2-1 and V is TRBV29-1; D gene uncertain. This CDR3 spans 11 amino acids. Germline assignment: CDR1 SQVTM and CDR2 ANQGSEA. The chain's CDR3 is CSVDAYNEQSF. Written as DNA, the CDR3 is TGCAGCGTTGACGCGTACAATGAGCAGTCCTTC.

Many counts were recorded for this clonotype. CDR3 sequence: CASSHLVGLHVEQFF. The CDR3 bases are TGTGCCAGCAGCCATCTAGTCGGTCTACATGTTGAGCAGTTCTTC. The chain employs TRBV5-6 and TRBJ2-1; the D is unclear. The CDR3 contains 15 residues. With 4 bases removed from V and 9 bases from J, the gap between germline ends came to 20 bases. CDR1 SGHDT and CDR2 YYEEEE come from the germline V gene.

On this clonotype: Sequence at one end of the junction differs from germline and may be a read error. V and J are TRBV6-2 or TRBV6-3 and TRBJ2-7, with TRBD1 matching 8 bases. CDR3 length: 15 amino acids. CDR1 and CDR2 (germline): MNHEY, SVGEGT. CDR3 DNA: TGTGCCAGCACCTACGGCAGGGGGCCACTCTACGAGCAGCACTTC. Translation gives CASTYGRGPLYEQHF.

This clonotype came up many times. In nucleotides, the CDR3 is TGTGCCAGCAGCCCCCAGGGGGCGGGGGAGCAGTACTTC. Encoded protein: CASSPQGAGEQYF. This chain joins TRBV7-9 and TRBJ2-7; TRBD1 matches 8 bases. Germline trimming cut 5 bases from V and 7 bases from J; bases unmatched to any gene: 7. The CDR3 totals 13 residues. CDR1 and CDR2 (germline): SEHNR, FQNEAQ (reference sequence).

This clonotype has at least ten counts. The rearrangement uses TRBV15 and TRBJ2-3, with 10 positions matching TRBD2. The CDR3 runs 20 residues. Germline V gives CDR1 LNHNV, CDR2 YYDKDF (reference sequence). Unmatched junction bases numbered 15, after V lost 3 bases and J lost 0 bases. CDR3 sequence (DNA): TGTGCCACCAGCAGCGTCTCAGGGGGGGCTAGCGGGAGCAGCACAGATACGCAGTATTTT. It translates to CATSSVSGGASGSSTDTQYF.